This T cell receptor beta chain was observed in a study of identical twins. Through template switching, a universal primer site was introduced, and the cDNA contained unique molecular identifiers. Via MiXCR, TCRdb re-called the 5' RACE reads, giving one row per CDR3 protein. The data show about 520,000 distinct CDR3 sequences, with less than 25% seen just once and 0.75% to 0.95% held by the top ten. V dropped 3 bases and J dropped 5; count of bases not matched to a gene: 3. The CDR3 has 14 residues. A further study also used this sample, focusing on T cells expressing NK-cell markers. That source adds: NKG2C+ dominant clonotypes from over five donors made up about 1.0-7.5% of CD8+ T cells. Similarly, these clonotypes led the CD3+CD56-NKG2C+ fraction as well in four donors.

The receptor comes from a woman younger than 30 in good health. The V gene is TRBV12-3 or TRBV12-4, the J gene TRBJ2-1; 8 bases align to TRBD2. Sequenced input: CD4+ T cells sorted from blood. The CDR3 bases are TGTGCCAGCAGTTTCCGGGGGGGTAACAATGAGCAGTTCTTC. Amino acid sequence: CASSFRGGNNEQFF.